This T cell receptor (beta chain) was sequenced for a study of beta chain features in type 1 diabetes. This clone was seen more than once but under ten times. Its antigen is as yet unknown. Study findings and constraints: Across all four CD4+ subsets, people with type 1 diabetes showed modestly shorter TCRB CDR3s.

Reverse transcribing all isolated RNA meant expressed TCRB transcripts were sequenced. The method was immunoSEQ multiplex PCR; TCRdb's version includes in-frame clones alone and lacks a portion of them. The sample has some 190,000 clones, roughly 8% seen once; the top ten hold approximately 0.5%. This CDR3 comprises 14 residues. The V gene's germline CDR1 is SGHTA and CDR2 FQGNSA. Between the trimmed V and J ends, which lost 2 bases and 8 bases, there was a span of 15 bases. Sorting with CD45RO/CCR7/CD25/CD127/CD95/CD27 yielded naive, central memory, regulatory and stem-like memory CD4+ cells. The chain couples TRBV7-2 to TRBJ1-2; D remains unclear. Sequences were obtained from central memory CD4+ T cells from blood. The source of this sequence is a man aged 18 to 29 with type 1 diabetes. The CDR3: CASSLPPGDKGYTF. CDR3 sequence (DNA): TGTGCCAGCAGCTTACCCCCCGGGGATAAAGGCTACACCTTC. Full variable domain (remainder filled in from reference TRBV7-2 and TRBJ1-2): GAGVSQSPSNKVTEKGKDVELRCDPISGHTALYWYRQSLGQGLEFLIYFQGNSAPDKSGLPSDRFSAERTGGSVSTLTIQRTQQEDSAVYLCASSLPPGDKGYTFGSGTRLTVV.